The TCR beta chain described here comes from a study of blood T cell repertoires in COVID-19. On the study more broadly: Collection of acute and convalescent COVID-19 samples took place in the United States, Italy and Spain. From T cells, B-cell-depleted T cells, or PBMCs came the material, which was cDNA or gDNA.

The ends were cut back, 3 bases at V and 4 bases at J, with 8 bases in the middle. CDR3 length: 13 residues. Germline assignment: CDR1 MDHEN and CDR2 SYDVKM. Clones were sequenced by immunoSEQ multiplex PCR, and TCRdb holds only the in-frame ones, with some missing. Among 350,000 or so clones, over 85% were seen once, and the ten largest hold 3.9%. Sequenced sample: peripheral blood. The chain joins TRBV28 to TRBJ2-3; D is unresolved. The TCR originated in a woman in her sixties or seventies with COVID-19, enrolled during active disease. CDR3 sequence: CASSLQSADTQYF. CDR3 DNA sequence: TGTGCCAGCAGTTTGCAATCGGCAGATACGCAGTATTTT.